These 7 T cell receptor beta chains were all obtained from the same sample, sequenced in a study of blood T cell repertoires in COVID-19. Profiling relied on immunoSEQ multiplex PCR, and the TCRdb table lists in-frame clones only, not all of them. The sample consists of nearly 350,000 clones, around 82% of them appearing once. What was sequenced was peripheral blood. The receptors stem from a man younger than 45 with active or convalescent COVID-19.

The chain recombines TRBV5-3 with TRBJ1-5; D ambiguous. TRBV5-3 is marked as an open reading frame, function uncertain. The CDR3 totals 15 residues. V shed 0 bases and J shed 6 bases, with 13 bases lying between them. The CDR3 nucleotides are TGTGCCAGAAGCTTGGCTACCGCGCGGGGTCAGCCCCAGCATTTT. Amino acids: CARSLATARGQPQHF.

The CDR3 coding sequence is TGTGCCAGCAGTTACTCGGGGACAGTGATCGACGAGCAGTACTTC. Amino acids: CASSYSGTVIDEQYF. The rearrangement uses TRBV6-5 and TRBJ2-7; 7 bases agree with TRBD1. V lost 0 bases, J lost 5 bases, and 7 bases stayed unmatched. Germline V CDR1 and CDR2: MNHEY, SVGAGI. CDR3 size: 15 residues.

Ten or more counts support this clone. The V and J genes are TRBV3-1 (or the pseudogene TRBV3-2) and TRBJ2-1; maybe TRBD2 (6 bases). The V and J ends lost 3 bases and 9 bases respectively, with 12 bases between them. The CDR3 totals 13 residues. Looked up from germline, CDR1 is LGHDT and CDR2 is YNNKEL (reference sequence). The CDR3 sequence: CASSQSVGGEQFF. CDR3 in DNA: TGTGCCAGCAGCCAGTCCGTCGGGGGTGAGCAGTTCTTC.

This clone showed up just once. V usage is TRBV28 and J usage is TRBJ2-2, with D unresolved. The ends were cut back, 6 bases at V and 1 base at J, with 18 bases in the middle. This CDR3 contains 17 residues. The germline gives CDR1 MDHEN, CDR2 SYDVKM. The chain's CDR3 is CASRDKRGARNTGELFF. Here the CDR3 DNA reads TGTGCCAGCAGAGATAAGCGCGGCGCGAGGAACACCGGGGAGCTGTTTTTT.

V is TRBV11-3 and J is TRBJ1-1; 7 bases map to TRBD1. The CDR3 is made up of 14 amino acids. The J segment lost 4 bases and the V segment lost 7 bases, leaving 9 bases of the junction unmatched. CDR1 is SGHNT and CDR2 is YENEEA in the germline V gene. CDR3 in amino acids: CASTWGTAITEAFF. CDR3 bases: TGTGCCAGCACCTGGGGGACAGCCATCACTGAAGCTTTCTTT. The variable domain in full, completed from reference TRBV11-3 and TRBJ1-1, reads EAGVVQSPRYKIIEKKQPVAFWCNPISGHNTLYWYLQNLGQGPELLIRYENEEAVDDSQLPKDRFSAERLKGVDSTLKIQPAELGDSAVYLCASTWGTAITEAFFGQGTRLTVV.

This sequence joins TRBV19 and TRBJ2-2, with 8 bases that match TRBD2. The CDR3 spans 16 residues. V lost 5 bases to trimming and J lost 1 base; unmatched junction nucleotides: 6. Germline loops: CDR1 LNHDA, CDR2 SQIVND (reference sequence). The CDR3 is CASSVIGTRNTGELFF. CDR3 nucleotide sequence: TGTGCCAGTAGTGTTATAGGGACTAGGAACACCGGGGAGCTGTTTTTT.

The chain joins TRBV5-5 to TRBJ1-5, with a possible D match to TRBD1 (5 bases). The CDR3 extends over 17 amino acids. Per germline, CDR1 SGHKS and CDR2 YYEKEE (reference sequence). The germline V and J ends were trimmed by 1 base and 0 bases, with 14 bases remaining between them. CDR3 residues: CASSLRSFGGSNQPQHF. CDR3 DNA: TGTGCCAGCAGCTTGAGGTCCTTCGGGGGTAGCAATCAGCCCCAGCATTTT.